This T cell receptor beta chain was observed in a study of cytomegalovirus exposure and HLA in healthy donors. The PCR ran on 60 Vbeta and 13 Jbeta primers. Assay: immunoSEQ multiplex PCR; the TCRdb copy retains only in-frame clones and omits some. Here the sample spans about 200,000 clones, 60% to 80% being singletons. Study-wide findings and caveats: Later on, an analysis found that several of the most significant clusters appeared to be linked to common viral pathogens, which included parvovirus B19. Presence/absence analyses assumed roughly uniform sequencing depth across donors.

A remark on this clone: Its matching antigen is unknown.

The germline CDR1 and CDR2 sequences are SEHNR and FQNEAQ (reference sequence). This CDR3 region has 14 residues. The V end lost 2 bases, the J end lost 0 bases, and 7 bases lay between the germline ends. The receptor was isolated from a woman in her 30s in good health and CMV-seronegative. This chain connects TRBV7-9 to TRBJ1-1; D call uncertain. Sequenced sample: PBMCs. CDR3 coding DNA: TGTGCCAGCAGCTTATCTAATATGAACACTGAAGCTTTCTTT. Amino acid sequence: CASSLSNMNTEAFF.